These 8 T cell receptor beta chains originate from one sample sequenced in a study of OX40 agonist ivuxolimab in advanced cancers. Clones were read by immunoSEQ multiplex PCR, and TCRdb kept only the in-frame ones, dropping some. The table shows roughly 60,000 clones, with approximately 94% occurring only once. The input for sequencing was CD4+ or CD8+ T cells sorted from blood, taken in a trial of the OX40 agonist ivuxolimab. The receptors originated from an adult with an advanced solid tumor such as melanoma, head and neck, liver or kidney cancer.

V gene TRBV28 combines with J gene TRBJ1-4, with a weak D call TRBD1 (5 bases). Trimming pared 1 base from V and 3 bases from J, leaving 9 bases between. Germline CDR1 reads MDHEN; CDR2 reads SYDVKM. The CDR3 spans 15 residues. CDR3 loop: CASSLYGGANEKLFF. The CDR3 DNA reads TGTGCCAGCAGTTTATATGGGGGGGCTAATGAAAAACTGTTTTTT.

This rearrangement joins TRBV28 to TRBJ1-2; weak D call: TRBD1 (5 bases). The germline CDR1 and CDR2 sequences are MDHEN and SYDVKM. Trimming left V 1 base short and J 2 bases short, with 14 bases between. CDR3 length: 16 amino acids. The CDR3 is CASSLSGTRNNYGYTF. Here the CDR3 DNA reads TGTGCCAGCAGTTTATCCGGGACGAGGAACAACTATGGCTACACCTTC.

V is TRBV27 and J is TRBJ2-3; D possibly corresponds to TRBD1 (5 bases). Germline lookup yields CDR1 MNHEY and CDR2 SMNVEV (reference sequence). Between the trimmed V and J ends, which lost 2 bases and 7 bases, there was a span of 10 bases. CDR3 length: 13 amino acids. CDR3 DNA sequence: TGTGCCAGCAGTTTAGGCCCAGGGTATACGCAGTATTTT. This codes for CASSLGPGYTQYF.

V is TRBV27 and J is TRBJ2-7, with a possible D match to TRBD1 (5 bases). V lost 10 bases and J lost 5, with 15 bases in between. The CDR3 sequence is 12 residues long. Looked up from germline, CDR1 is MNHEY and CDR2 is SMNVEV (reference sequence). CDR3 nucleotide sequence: TGTGCCACTCAGGGTAGTCCCCACGAGCAGTACTTC. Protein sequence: CATQGSPHEQYF.

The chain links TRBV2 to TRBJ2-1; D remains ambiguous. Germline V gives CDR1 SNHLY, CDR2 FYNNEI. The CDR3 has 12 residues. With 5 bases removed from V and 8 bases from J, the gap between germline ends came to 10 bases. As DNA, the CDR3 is TGTGCCAGCAGTCCCGAGAGAGATGAGCAGTTCTTC. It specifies CASSPERDEQFF.

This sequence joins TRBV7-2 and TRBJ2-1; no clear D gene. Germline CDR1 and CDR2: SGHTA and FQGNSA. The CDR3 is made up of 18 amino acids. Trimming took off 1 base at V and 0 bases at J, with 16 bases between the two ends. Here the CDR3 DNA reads TGTGCCAGCAGCTTAGTCGTCCGGGTACCGAGCTCCTACAATGAGCAGTTCTTC. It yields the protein CASSLVVRVPSSYNEQFF. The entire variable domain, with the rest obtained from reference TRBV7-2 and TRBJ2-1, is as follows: GAGVSQSPSNKVTEKGKDVELRCDPISGHTALYWYRQSLGQGLEFLIYFQGNSAPDKSGLPSDRFSAERTGGSVSTLTIQRTQQEDSAVYLCASSLVVRVPSSYNEQFFGPGTRLTVL.

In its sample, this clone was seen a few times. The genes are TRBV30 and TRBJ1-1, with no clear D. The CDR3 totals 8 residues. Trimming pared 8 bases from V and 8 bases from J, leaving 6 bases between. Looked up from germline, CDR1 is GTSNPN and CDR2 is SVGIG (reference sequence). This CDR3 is CAGEEAFF. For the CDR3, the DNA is TGTGCCGGGGAAGAAGCTTTCTTT.

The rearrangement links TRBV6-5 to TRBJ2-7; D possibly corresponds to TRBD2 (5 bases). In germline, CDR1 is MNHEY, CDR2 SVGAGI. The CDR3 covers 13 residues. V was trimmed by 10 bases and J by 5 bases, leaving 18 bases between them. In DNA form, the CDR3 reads TGTGCCACCCACGACACCTTCGGGGACGAGCAGTACTTC. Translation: CATHDTFGDEQYF.